What follows describes a single T cell receptor beta chain. This clone was recorded only once. No antigen is known for it. The input lacks base qualities; no much larger clone sits a single base away. Using the deep immunoSEQ assay, TCR CDR3 regions were amplified from genomic DNA by multiplex PCR. For each cell subset, the extracted genomic DNA was distributed evenly across all wells of several immunoSEQ 96-well plates, and each plate served as one replicate. For sorted subsets, each replicate PCR was loaded with approximately 200 ng genomic DNA, equivalent to some 31,000 T cell genomes. The purified libraries were quantified using a Qubit 3.0 fluorometer, sized with a Bioanalyzer 2100, and then quantified again using the KAPA Library Quantification kit. Every immunoSEQ 96-well plate was sequenced on a dedicated single-read 150-cycle Illumina NextSeq 550 flow cell. Processing in the source paper ran as follows. Because the immunoSEQ output held only junctional sequences and lacked quality scores, the filtering could not match the filtering applied to full-length reads. Sequences were annotated with PyIR, a Python wrapper for IgBLAST v1.9, using IMGT germline references to assign V/J genes and CDR3. Reads were removed for weak V/J assignments (E-value above 1e-6), missing CDR3, stop codons, out-of-frame junctions, or ambiguous translated residues. V3J clonotypes were defined as sequences sharing the same inferred V gene, J gene, and CDR3 amino acid sequence. To compute the percentage overlap between repertoires, the number of shared unique clonotypes was divided by the size of the smaller repertoire. Richness of each repertoire was evaluated using RTK rarefaction, the Chao1 estimator, and Recon v2.1 estimates of unobserved clonotypes. Generation probabilities were computed with OLGA for all TCRbeta clonotypes obtained by the gDNA method from a handful of donors. The source is immuneACCESS, and TCRdb retained only in-frame sequences with V and J called. Part of the clones is not carried over; for the studies checked, unresolved V genes explain less than half of this, and the remainder is unexplained. V and J calls and clone size are copied from that table; D and trimming were computed from the DNA. The sample has about 2.4 million clones on record, more than 85% of them singletons. Together, the top ten hold 0.35% to 0.45% of the sample.

This sample was taken from a study of shared clonotypes between healthy human individuals (dated by TCRdb to 2020 to 2021). For context, the study as a whole: The cohort included three men and a couple of women between 18 and 49 years of age. For each donor, CD4 naive and CD4 memory were each run on three plates, CD8 naive on two plates, and CD8 memory on one plate. To estimate repertoire size and how much clonotypes are shared between individuals, the study performed deep sequencing of blood TCR repertoires from a handful of healthy adults. To increase sequencing depth and limit assay-specific biases, different laboratories used diverse techniques to prepare libraries and sequence TCR repertoires. Each donor's leukapheresis produced roughly between roughly 0.85 and 9.5 billion PBMCs. Study-wide findings and limitations: Compared with non-shared clonotypes, clonotypes shared by all four sorted-subset donors had higher generation probabilities. Because the study included a small number of donors, the genetic and exposure-history diversity represented was limited. Pairwise subsampling led to the expectation that sequencing depth would affect the degree of clonotype sharing among donors. Naive subsets generally had larger estimated clonotype richness than memory subsets did. Only blood was sampled, and tissue TCR repertoires likely differ from those in blood. Incomplete sequencing was indicated by rarefaction of sorted-subset datasets, despite the large sequencing depth. About 5% of naive CD4, 3% to 4% of naive CD8, 2.3% of memory CD4, and 0.4% of memory CD8 clonotypes were shared across four donors.

The donors were healthy, HIV-negative adults who had no recently reported acute infections or vaccinations. Only Caucasian adults living in Nashville, Tennessee, USA were represented among the donors. CD4+ T cells were enriched by magnetic negative selection, after which naive cells were positively selected on CD45RA and the negative fraction was taken as the memory subset. After blood collection by leukapheresis, PBMCs were isolated using Ficoll-Histopaque density gradient centrifugation and then cryopreserved in the vapor phase of liquid nitrogen. Purity and quantity of every magnetically sorted T cell population were checked by analytical flow cytometry. Genomic DNA was isolated from each sorted fraction and quantified by UV absorbance on a Nanodrop 2000c. The CDR3 runs 13 amino acids, cysteine and phenylalanine included. CDR3 DNA only is kept here, 39 bases in frame from base 1. Germline trimming: 7 bases from V, 11 bases from J; junction bases outside gene matches: 10. CDR1 and CDR2 are read off the germline V gene as SGHDT and YYEEEE.

The source of this sequence is a man in his late teens or twenties in good health. Some clones in this sample may be carry-over from other donors' samples. This chain is built from TRBV5-6 and TRBJ2-5; TRBD2 matches 11 bases in the middle. The sequenced material came from naive CD4+ T cells from PBMCs. According to the study, the label for this sample's cell subset or site signals: CD45RA+ positively selected. The nucleotide sequence is TGTGCCAGCCGAACTAGCGGGAGCGGATGGCAGTACTTC. This is translated as CASRTSGSGWQYF.